The entry below gives a single T cell receptor beta chain sequence along with its context. The data were taken from a study of OX40 agonist ivuxolimab in advanced cancers. Overall study: Every 2 weeks, patients got intravenous ivuxolimab at one of six dose levels (0.01-10 mg/kg). Of mixed ages from about 23 to 90 and averaging about 56 years, the group was approximately 80% male.

V was cut by 8 bases and J by 9 bases, with 17 bases left in between. The CDR3 extends over 13 amino acids. CDR1 MNHEY and CDR2 SMNVEV come from the germline V gene (reference sequence). The protocol was immunoSEQ multiplex PCR, while the TCRdb copy is restricted to in-frame clones and leaves out a portion. The table records roughly 71,000 clones, around 85% of them present only once. The clonotype originates from an adult with an advanced solid tumor such as melanoma, head and neck, liver or kidney cancer. V and J are TRBV27 and TRBJ2-1; possible D gene TRBD1, 5 bases. The input for sequencing was CD4+ or CD8+ T cells sorted from blood, taken in a trial of the OX40 agonist ivuxolimab. In DNA form, the CDR3 reads TGTGCCAGCCAAAGAATACAGGAGACTGAGCAGTTCTTC. Protein sequence: CASQRIQETEQFF.